This T cell receptor (beta chain) was sequenced for a study of patients and donors after allogeneic stem cell transplantation. This clonotype was observed many times. TCRdb passed the RT-PCR reads through MiXCR, listing each CDR3 protein once. The sample shows approximately 88,000 distinct CDR3 sequences, roughly 5.2% of them seen only once. The germline V and J ends were trimmed by 4 bases and 2 bases, with 24 bases remaining between them. The CDR3 contains 18 residues. The germline V gene has CDR1 SGHNT and CDR2 YYREEE (reference sequence). V is TRBV5-4 and J is TRBJ1-1, with D tentatively TRBD1 (5 bases). This receptor was taken from a human donor who was either an allogeneic HSCT recipient or a stem cell or donor lymphocyte infusion donor (not recorded which). It is not recorded whose cells these are; they may come from a transplant donor. The sequencing sample was made of blood, either unsorted or a sorted T cell fraction (not recorded which). The CDR3 bases are TGTGCCAGCAGCCCCGCTTTGGGGGGTTCGAGAGGAAACACTGAAGCTTTCTTT. This codes for CASSPALGGSRGNTEAFF.